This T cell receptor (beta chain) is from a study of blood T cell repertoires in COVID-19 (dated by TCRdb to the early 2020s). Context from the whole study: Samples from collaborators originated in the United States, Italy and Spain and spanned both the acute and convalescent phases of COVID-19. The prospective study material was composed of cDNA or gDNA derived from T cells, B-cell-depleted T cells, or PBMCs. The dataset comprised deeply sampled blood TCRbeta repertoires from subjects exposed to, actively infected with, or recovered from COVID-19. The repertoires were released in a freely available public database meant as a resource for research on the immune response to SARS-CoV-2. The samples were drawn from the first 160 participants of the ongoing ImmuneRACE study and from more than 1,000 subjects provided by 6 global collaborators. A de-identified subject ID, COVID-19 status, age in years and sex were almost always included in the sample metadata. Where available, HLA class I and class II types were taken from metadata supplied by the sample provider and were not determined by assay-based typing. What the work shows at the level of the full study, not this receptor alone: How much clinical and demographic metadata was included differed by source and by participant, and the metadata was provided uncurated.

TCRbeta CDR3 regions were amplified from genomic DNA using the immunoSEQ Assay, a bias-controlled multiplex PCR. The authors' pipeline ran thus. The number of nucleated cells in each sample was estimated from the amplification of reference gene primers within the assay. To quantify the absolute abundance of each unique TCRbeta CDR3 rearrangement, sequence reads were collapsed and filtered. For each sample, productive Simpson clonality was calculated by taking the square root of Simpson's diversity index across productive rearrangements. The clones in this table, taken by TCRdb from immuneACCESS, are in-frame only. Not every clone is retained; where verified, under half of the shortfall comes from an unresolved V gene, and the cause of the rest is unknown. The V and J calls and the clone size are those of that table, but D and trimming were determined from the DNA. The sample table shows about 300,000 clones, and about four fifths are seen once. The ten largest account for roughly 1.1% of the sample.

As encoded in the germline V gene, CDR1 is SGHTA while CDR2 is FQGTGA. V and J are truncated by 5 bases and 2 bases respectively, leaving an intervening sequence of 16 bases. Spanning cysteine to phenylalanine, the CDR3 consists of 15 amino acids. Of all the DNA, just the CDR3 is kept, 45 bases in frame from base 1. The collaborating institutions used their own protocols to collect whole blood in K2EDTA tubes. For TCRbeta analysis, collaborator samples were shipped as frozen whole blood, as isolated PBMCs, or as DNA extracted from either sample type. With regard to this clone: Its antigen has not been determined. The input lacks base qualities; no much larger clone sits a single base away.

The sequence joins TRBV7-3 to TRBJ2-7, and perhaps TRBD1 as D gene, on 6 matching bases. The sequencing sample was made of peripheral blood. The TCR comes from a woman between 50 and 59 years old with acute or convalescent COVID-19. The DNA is TGTGCCAGCAGCGTAGCCGGGACATCTACCTACGAGCAGTACTTC. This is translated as CASSVAGTSTYEQYF.